These T cell receptor beta chains were read from a single sample in a study of blood T cells in healthy people across ages. MiXCR was run by TCRdb on the 5' RACE reads, yielding one entry per CDR3 protein. The sample holds 1.5 million to 2 million distinct CDR3 sequences, 28% seen once. Sequenced: blood. The receptors here all came from a woman in her twenties or thirties in good health. The CDR3 runs from the conserved cysteine through the conserved F or W. Each record gives: clone size, V gene, J gene, D gene, CDR3 length, CDR3 protein, CDR3 DNA. D genes are given only for firm matches. A row's size may be missing; if present it is once, few, many or a size class.

size: -; V: TRBV20-1; J: TRBJ1-1; D: -; length: 13; CDR3: CSAPGARGTEAFF; DNA: TGCAGTGCTCCGGGCGCCAGGGGCACTGAAGCTTTCTTT
size: few; V: TRBV6-2/TRBV6-3; J: TRBJ2-2; D: -; length: 13; CDR3: CAVTNSDTGELFF; DNA: TGTGCCGTGACAAATTCGGACACCGGGGAGCTGTTTTTT
size: few; V: TRBV20-1; J: TRBJ2-2; D: TRBD2; length: 17; CDR3: CSARRASGRIYTGELFF; DNA: TGCAGTGCTAGGAGGGCTAGCGGGAGAATTTACACCGGGGAGCTGTTTTTT
size: few; V: TRBV5-6; J: TRBJ2-5; D: TRBD1; length: 18; CDR3: CASSPEKDPVPGGETQYF; DNA: TGTGCCAGCAGCCCTGAGAAAGACCCGGTCCCAGGGGGAGAGACCCAGTACTTC
size: many; V: TRBV7-7; J: TRBJ2-1; D: -; length: 13; CDR3: CASSSTRDNEQFF; DNA: TGTGCCAGCAGCTCGACCCGGGACAATGAGCAGTTCTTC
size: -; V: TRBV6-6; J: TRBJ2-2; D: -; length: 15; CDR3: CASRNRGARTGELFF; DNA: TGTGCCAGCCGAAATCGGGGGGCGCGCACCGGGGAGCTGTTTTTT
size: -; V: TRBV5-1; J: TRBJ2-5; D: TRBD2; length: 14; CDR3: CASSPGGSDETQYF; DNA: TGCGCCAGCAGCCCGGGGGGAAGCGATGAGACCCAGTACTTC
size: few; V: TRBV6-6; J: TRBJ1-3; D: -; length: 14; CDR3: CASSPRGDGNTIYF; DNA: TGTGCCAGCAGCCCACGCGGGGATGGCAACACCATATATTTT
size: -; V: TRBV19; J: TRBJ1-5; D: -; length: 14; CDR3: CASTALQDPQPQHF; DNA: TGTGCCAGTACCGCCCTGCAGGACCCTCAGCCCCAGCATTTT
size: few; V: TRBV13; J: TRBJ2-3; D: -; length: 15; CDR3: CASSRPGRAVNTQYF; DNA: TGTGCCAGCAGCAGGCCGGGACGGGCGGTGAATACGCAGTATTTT
size: once; V: TRBV15; J: TRBJ2-4; D: -; length: 15; CDR3: CATSDAYGGRTKQYF; DNA: TGTGCCACCAGCGACGCCTATGGAGGGCGGACGAAGCAGTACTTC
size: many; V: TRBV9; J: TRBJ2-1; D: TRBD2; length: 14; CDR3: CASSVAGGNNEQFF; DNA: TGTGCCAGCAGCGTAGCGGGGGGGAACAATGAGCAGTTCTTC
size: -; V: TRBV18; J: TRBJ2-1; D: -; length: 16; CDR3: CASSPPLGGRWNEQFF; DNA: TGTGCCAGCTCACCCCCCCTTGGGGGCAGATGGAATGAGCAGTTCTTC
size: -; V: TRBV20-1; J: TRBJ2-3; D: -; length: 16; CDR3: CSARLPATVAGDTQYF; DNA: TGCAGTGCTAGGTTGCCCGCGACAGTGGCGGGAGATACGCAGTATTTT
size: -; V: TRBV7-9; J: TRBJ2-3; D: TRBD2; length: 16; CDR3: CASSLAGSGSTDTQYF; DNA: TGTGCCAGCAGCTTGGCCGGGAGCGGGAGTACAGATACGCAGTATTTT
size: many; V: TRBV30; J: TRBJ2-7; D: -; length: 11; CDR3: CAWTSSIEQYF; DNA: TGTGCCTGGACATCGTCGATCGAGCAGTACTTC
size: few; V: TRBV11-2; J: TRBJ1-1; D: TRBD1; length: 18; CDR3: CASSIRTGGSPRNTEAFF; DNA: TGTGCCAGCAGCATCCGGACAGGGGGCTCTCCCAGGAACACTGAAGCTTTCTTT
size: -; V: TRBV25-1; J: TRBJ1-1; D: -; length: 15; CDR3: CASSDPIQGNTEAFF; DNA: TGTGCCAGCAGTGATCCCATACAGGGGAACACTGAAGCTTTCTTT
size: -; V: TRBV24-1; J: TRBJ2-1; D: -; length: 14; CDR3: CATSDRLVYNEQFF; DNA: TGTGCCACCAGTGATCGACTGGTATACAATGAGCAGTTCTTC
size: few; V: TRBV7-9; J: TRBJ1-2; D: TRBD1; length: 17; CDR3: CASSADPRQGKAIGYTF; DNA: TGTGCCAGCAGCGCAGACCCGCGACAGGGAAAGGCGATAGGCTACACCTTC
size: -; V: TRBV6-2/TRBV6-3; J: TRBJ2-1; D: TRBD2; length: 18; CDR3: CASSYRGTSGVSYNEQFF; DNA: TGTGCCAGCAGTTACAGAGGGACTAGCGGGGTGTCCTACAATGAGCAGTTCTTC
size: few; V: TRBV28; J: TRBJ2-5; D: TRBD2; length: 16; CDR3: CASRPLKRGTQETQYF; DNA: TGTGCCAGCAGGCCCCTCAAGCGGGGTACACAGGAGACCCAGTACTTC
size: -; V: TRBV4-3; J: TRBJ2-3; D: -; length: 13; CDR3: CASSQVQGDTQYF; DNA: TGCGCCAGCAGCCAAGTACAGGGAGATACGCAGTATTTT
size: few; V: TRBV7-3; J: TRBJ2-3; D: -; length: 19; CDR3: CASSLTQLRGGGSTDTQYF; DNA: TGTGCCAGCAGCTTAACCCAGCTGAGGGGGGGTGGAAGCACAGATACGCAGTATTTT
size: few; V: TRBV19; J: TRBJ2-5; D: -; length: 13; CDR3: CASKGGPGVTQYF; DNA: TGTGCCAGTAAGGGGGGACCCGGCGTGACCCAGTACTTC
size: few; V: TRBV3-1; J: TRBJ2-7; D: -; length: 15; CDR3: CASTSGTLRFGEQYF; DNA: TGTGCCAGCACCTCCGGGACTCTTCGTTTCGGCGAGCAGTACTTC
size: few; V: TRBV4-3; J: TRBJ2-5; D: -; length: 15; CDR3: CASSQDMGGGETQYF; DNA: TGCGCCAGCAGCCAAGACATGGGTGGGGGAGAGACCCAGTACTTC
size: -; V: TRBV12-5; J: TRBJ1-5; D: -; length: 14; CDR3: CASGLGPDNQPQHF; DNA: TGTGCTAGTGGTTTGGGCCCTGACAATCAGCCCCAGCATTTT
size: -; V: TRBV6-5; J: TRBJ2-7; D: -; length: 15; CDR3: CASSYSLPGAYEQYF; DNA: TGTGCCAGCAGTTACAGTTTACCAGGAGCCTACGAGCAGTACTTC
size: many; V: TRBV27; J: TRBJ2-7; D: TRBD1; length: 18; CDR3: CASSLMGWGTGKIYEQYF; DNA: TGTGCCAGCAGTTTAATGGGCTGGGGGACAGGGAAAATTTACGAGCAGTACTTC
size: -; V: TRBV12-3/TRBV12-4; J: TRBJ2-1; D: -; length: 14; CDR3: CASRPGVGGREQFF; DNA: TGTGCCAGCAGACCTGGGGTAGGGGGGAGGGAGCAGTTCTTC
size: -; V: TRBV7-9; J: TRBJ2-1; D: -; length: 17; CDR3: CASILGTFISSYNEQFF; DNA: TGTGCCAGCATCTTAGGGACCTTTATAAGCTCCTACAATGAGCAGTTCTTC
size: few; V: TRBV7-2; J: TRBJ2-7; D: TRBD2; length: 17; CDR3: CASSLPLAGGNSYEQYF; DNA: TGTGCCAGCAGCCTACCGTTAGCGGGAGGTAACTCCTACGAGCAGTACTTC
size: many; V: TRBV20-1; J: TRBJ2-3; D: TRBD1; length: 16; CDR3: CSARVSGGYMADTQYF; DNA: TGCAGTGCTAGAGTGTCAGGGGGATACATGGCAGATACGCAGTATTTT
size: -; V: TRBV15; J: TRBJ1-4; D: -; length: 14; CDR3: CATSRQGTNEKLFF; DNA: TGTGCCACCAGCAGACAGGGAACTAATGAAAAACTGTTTTTT
size: -; V: TRBV28; J: TRBJ2-3; D: -; length: 12; CDR3: CATGPGKYTQYF; DNA: TGTGCCACCGGACCTGGGAAGTATACGCAGTATTTT
size: -; V: TRBV29-1; J: TRBJ1-1; D: TRBD1; length: 15; CDR3: CSVGVTGGGSGEAFF; DNA: TGCAGCGTCGGAGTCACAGGGGGCGGAAGCGGTGAAGCTTTCTTT
size: -; V: TRBV6-1; J: TRBJ1-1; D: TRBD1; length: 13; CDR3: CASSKGQQLEAFF; DNA: TGTGCCAGCAGCAAGGGACAGCAACTTGAAGCTTTCTTT
size: -; V: TRBV2; J: TRBJ1-2; D: -; length: 15; CDR3: CAGSEELTLNYGYTF; DNA: TGTGCCGGCAGTGAAGAGTTGACGCTTAACTATGGCTACACCTTC
size: few; V: TRBV28; J: TRBJ2-7; D: TRBD2; length: 19; CDR3: CASSPGLAGGASSYNEQYF; DNA: TGTGCCAGCAGCCCCGGACTAGCGGGGGGGGCTAGCTCCTACAATGAGCAGTACTTC
size: few; V: TRBV6-6; J: TRBJ2-1; D: TRBD1; length: 14; CDR3: CASSSTTGGNEQFF; DNA: TGTGCCAGCAGTTCAACGACAGGGGGCAATGAGCAGTTCTTC
size: once; V: TRBV24-1; J: TRBJ2-3; D: -; length: 16; CDR3: CATSDFRAGVTDTQYF; DNA: TGTGCCACCAGTGATTTTAGGGCAGGGGTCACAGATACGCAGTATTTT
size: -; V: TRBV20-1; J: TRBJ2-7; D: -; length: 14; CDR3: CSASSGTGDYEQYF; DNA: TGCAGTGCTAGTAGCGGGACAGGAGACTACGAGCAGTACTTC
size: -; V: TRBV20-1; J: TRBJ2-5; D: -; length: 13; CDR3: CSARIPGEETQYF; DNA: TGCAGTGCTAGAATTCCGGGAGAAGAGACCCAGTACTTC
size: many; V: TRBV7-3; J: TRBJ2-7; D: TRBD2; length: 14; CDR3: CASSLYGSGNEQYF; DNA: TGTGCCAGCAGCTTATACGGTAGCGGGAACGAGCAGTACTTC
size: few; V: TRBV29-1; J: TRBJ2-1; D: TRBD1; length: 12; CDR3: CSGRQGINEQFF; DNA: TGCAGCGGTAGACAGGGTATTAACGAGCAGTTCTTC
size: many; V: TRBV29-1; J: TRBJ2-1; D: -; length: 12; CDR3: CSVVPGYNEQFF; DNA: TGCAGCGTTGTACCGGGCTACAATGAGCAGTTCTTC
size: -; V: TRBV5-1; J: TRBJ2-3; D: TRBD2; length: 16; CDR3: CASSLETGGPPDTQYF; DNA: TGCGCCAGCAGCTTGGAGACGGGGGGGCCCCCAGATACGCAGTATTTT
size: many; V: TRBV6-1; J: TRBJ2-5; D: TRBD1; length: 13; CDR3: CASSNRGAETQYF; DNA: TGTGCCAGCAGCAACAGGGGTGCGGAGACCCAGTACTTC
size: -; V: TRBV6-1; J: TRBJ2-3; D: TRBD2; length: 17; CDR3: CASTKRLAGRGTDTQYF; DNA: TGTGCCAGCACCAAACGACTAGCGGGACGGGGCACAGATACGCAGTATTTT
size: -; V: TRBV12-3/TRBV12-4; J: TRBJ2-2; D: TRBD2; length: 14; CDR3: CASSGGLDTGELFF; DNA: TGTGCCAGCAGTGGGGGACTAGACACCGGGGAGCTGTTTTTT
size: -; V: TRBV11-2; J: TRBJ1-4; D: -; length: 15; CDR3: CASSTPRGADEKLFF; DNA: TGTGCCAGCAGCACTCCTAGGGGGGCCGATGAAAAACTGTTTTTT
size: -; V: TRBV6-5; J: TRBJ1-2; D: TRBD1; length: 12; CDR3: CASSSGGIGYTF; DNA: TGTGCCAGCAGTTCAGGGGGAATAGGCTACACCTTC
size: -; V: TRBV6-6; J: TRBJ2-3; D: -; length: 14; CDR3: CASSYAGRADTQYF; DNA: TGTGCCAGCAGTTATGCGGGAAGGGCAGATACGCAGTATTTT
size: many; V: TRBV29-1; J: TRBJ2-3; D: -; length: 14; CDR3: CSVEDGRGADTQYF; DNA: TGCAGCGTTGAAGATGGACGCGGAGCAGATACGCAGTATTTT
size: few; V: TRBV5-1; J: TRBJ2-1; D: TRBD2; length: 17; CDR3: CASRNSGSTESYNEQFF; DNA: TGCGCCAGCAGAAATAGCGGGAGTACTGAATCCTACAATGAGCAGTTCTTC
size: -; V: TRBV7-2; J: TRBJ2-7; D: -; length: 16; CDR3: CASSYPQTSTRYEQYF; DNA: TGTGCCAGCAGCTATCCCCAAACCTCGACTCGCTACGAGCAGTACTTC
size: few; V: TRBV27; J: TRBJ2-3; D: -; length: 13; CDR3: CASSNPPSDTQYF; DNA: TGTGCCAGCTCGAACCCCCCCTCAGATACGCAGTATTTT
size: -; V: TRBV7-9; J: TRBJ1-1; D: -; length: 14; CDR3: CASSPPGVSTEAFF; DNA: TGTGCCAGCAGCCCACCCGGGGTTTCCACTGAAGCTTTCTTT
size: -; V: TRBV2; J: TRBJ2-3; D: -; length: 17; CDR3: CASSEIWARVVTDTQYF; DNA: TGTGCCAGCAGTGAAATCTGGGCCAGGGTGGTAACAGATACGCAGTATTTT